The T cell receptor (beta chain) described here comes from a study of blood T cells in healthy people across ages. Study-level findings and limits: The unknown donor CMV status may have confounded expanded clonotype changes.

A second PCR, run for roughly 7 to 11 cycles, used a sample-barcoded 5' primer plus a J-beta primer mix. TCRdb reprocessed the 5' RACE reads via MiXCR and lists one record per CDR3 protein. The sample shows about 720,000 distinct CDR3 sequences, about 25% of them seen only once. Only a few counts were recorded for this clonotype. The antigen remains unidentified. This CDR3 comprises 16 residues. Trimming pared 5 bases from V and 0 bases from J, leaving 13 bases between. This same sample was also part of a study on T cells of mothers and their children. This second report adds: A second PCR was performed with the M1S primer. This primer added sample barcodes and 2-4 random nucleotides. At a sensitivity of around 100 clones per million clonotypes, no persistent microchimeric T cell clones appeared.

V usage is TRBV12-3 or TRBV12-4 and J usage is TRBJ1-4, with D tentatively TRBD1 (5 bases). This sequence was found in a boy under 18 in good health. The sample consisted of blood. In nucleotides, the CDR3 is TGTGCCAGCAGTAAGACTCGGGGGGCAACTAATGAAAAACTGTTTTTT. It translates to CASSKTRGATNEKLFF.